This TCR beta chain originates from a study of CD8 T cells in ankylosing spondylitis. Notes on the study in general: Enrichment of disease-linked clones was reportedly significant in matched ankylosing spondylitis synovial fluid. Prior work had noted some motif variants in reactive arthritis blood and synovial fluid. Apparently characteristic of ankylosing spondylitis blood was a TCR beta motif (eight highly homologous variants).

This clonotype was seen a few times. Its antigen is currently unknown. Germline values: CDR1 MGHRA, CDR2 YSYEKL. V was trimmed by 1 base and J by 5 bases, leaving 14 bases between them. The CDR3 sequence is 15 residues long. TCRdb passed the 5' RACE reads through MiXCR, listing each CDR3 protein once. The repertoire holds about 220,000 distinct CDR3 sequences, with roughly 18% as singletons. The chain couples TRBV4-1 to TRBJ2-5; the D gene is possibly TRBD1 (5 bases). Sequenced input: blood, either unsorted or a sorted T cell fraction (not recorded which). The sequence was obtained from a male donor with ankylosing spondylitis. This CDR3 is CASSQGLGVGETQYF. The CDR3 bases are TGCGCCAGCAGCCAAGGTTTAGGGGTCGGGGAGACCCAGTACTTC.